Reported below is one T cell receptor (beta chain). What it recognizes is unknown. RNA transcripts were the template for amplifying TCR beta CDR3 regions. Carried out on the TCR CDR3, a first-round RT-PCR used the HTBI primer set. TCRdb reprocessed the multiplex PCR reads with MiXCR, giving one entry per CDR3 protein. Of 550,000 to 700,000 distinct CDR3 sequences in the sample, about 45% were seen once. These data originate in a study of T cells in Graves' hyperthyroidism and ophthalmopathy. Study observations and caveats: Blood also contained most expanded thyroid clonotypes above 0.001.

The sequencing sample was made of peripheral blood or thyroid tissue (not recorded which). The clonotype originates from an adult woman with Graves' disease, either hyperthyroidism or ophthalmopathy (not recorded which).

DNA of the CDR3: TGCAGTGCTGGGACAGGGCTGAATTCACCCCTCCACTTT. Translation gives CSAGTGLNSPLHF. The chain combines TRBV20-1 with TRBJ1-6; TRBD1 agrees at 9 bases. Germline loops: CDR1 DFQATT, CDR2 SNEGSKA (reference sequence). This CDR3 region has 13 residues. The V and J ends lost 5 bases and 7 bases, in that order; junction bases with no gene match: 3.